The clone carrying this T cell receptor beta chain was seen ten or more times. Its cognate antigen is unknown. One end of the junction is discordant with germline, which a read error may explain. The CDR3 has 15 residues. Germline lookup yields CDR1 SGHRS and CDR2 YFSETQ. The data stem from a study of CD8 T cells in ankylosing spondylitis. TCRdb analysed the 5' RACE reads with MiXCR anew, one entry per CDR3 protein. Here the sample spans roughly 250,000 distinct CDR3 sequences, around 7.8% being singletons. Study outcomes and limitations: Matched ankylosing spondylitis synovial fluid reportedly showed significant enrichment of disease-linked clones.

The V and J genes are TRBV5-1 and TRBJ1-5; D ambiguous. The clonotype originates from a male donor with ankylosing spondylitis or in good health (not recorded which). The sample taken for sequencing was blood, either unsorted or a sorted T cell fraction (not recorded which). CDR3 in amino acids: CASSLQDPSSQPQHF. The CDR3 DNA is TGCGCCAGCAGCTTGCAGGACCCCAGCAGTCAGCCCCAGCATTTT.